These T cell receptor beta chains were read from a single sample in a study of OX40 agonist ivuxolimab in advanced cancers. Using immunoSEQ multiplex PCR, the repertoire was profiled, and TCRdb retains in-frame clones only, with some absent. The sample contains 68,000 or so clones, 70% to 85% of which appear only once. The starting material was CD4+ or CD8+ T cells sorted from blood, obtained in a trial of the OX40 agonist ivuxolimab. The receptors were sampled from an adult with an advanced solid tumor such as melanoma, head and neck, liver or kidney cancer. CDR3s include the opening cysteine and the closing phenylalanine or tryptophan. D genes are given only for firm matches. A clone size is listed for some rows: how often the clone was seen (once, few, many), or a class if it is expanded.

j_call: TRBJ2-1
v_call: TRBV29-1
clone_size: NA
d_call: TRBD1
cdr3_nt: TGCAGCGTTCGACAGGGAACCTACAATGAGCAGTTCTTC
cdr3_aa: CSVRQGTYNEQFF

j_call: TRBJ1-1
v_call: TRBV10-3
clone_size: once
d_call: TRBD1
cdr3_nt: TGTGCCATCAGTGACAGGGACAGGGGGCGAGCTGAAGCTTTCTTT
cdr3_aa: CAISDRDRGRAEAFF

j_call: TRBJ1-5
v_call: TRBV30
clone_size: NA
d_call: TRBD1
cdr3_nt: TGTGCCTGGAGTCTTACAGGGGGCAATCAGCCCCAGCATTTT
cdr3_aa: CAWSLTGGNQPQHF

j_call: TRBJ2-3
v_call: TRBV2
clone_size: NA
d_call: NA
cdr3_nt: TGTGCCAGCAGTGTACGTGAGGTGATCACAGATACGCAGTATTTT
cdr3_aa: CASSVREVITDTQYF

j_call: TRBJ2-1
v_call: TRBV7-3
clone_size: NA
d_call: NA
cdr3_nt: TGTGCCAGCAGCTTAATGGCGACCGATGAGCAGTTCTTC
cdr3_aa: CASSLMATDEQFF

j_call: TRBJ2-5
v_call: TRBV27
clone_size: NA
d_call: NA
cdr3_nt: TGTGCCAGCAGTACCGATCCGAAGACCCAGTACTTC
cdr3_aa: CASSTDPKTQYF

j_call: TRBJ1-1
v_call: TRBV29-1
clone_size: NA
d_call: NA
cdr3_nt: TGCAGCGCGGACCCCGGACTTGACACTGAAGCTTTCTTT
cdr3_aa: CSADPGLDTEAFF

j_call: TRBJ1-4
v_call: TRBV7-9
clone_size: NA
d_call: NA
cdr3_nt: TGTGCCAGCAGCTTAGGTGGCATAGTTATTGGCGGTGAAAAACTGTTTTTT
cdr3_aa: CASSLGGIVIGGEKLFF

j_call: TRBJ2-7
v_call: TRBV6-1
clone_size: once
d_call: NA
cdr3_nt: TGTGCCAGCAGTGAAGCAAGAGGACGGTCCTACGAGCAGTACTTC
cdr3_aa: CASSEARGRSYEQYF

j_call: TRBJ2-4
v_call: TRBV5-6
clone_size: NA
d_call: TRBD2
cdr3_nt: TGTGCCAGCAGCGGGGGGGAGACCGGATCGGCCAAAAACATTCAGTACTTC
cdr3_aa: CASSGGETGSAKNIQYF

j_call: TRBJ1-5
v_call: TRBV10-3
clone_size: NA
d_call: NA
cdr3_nt: TGTGCCACCCACCGGGGAGGGTCACATCAGCCCCAGCATTTT
cdr3_aa: CATHRGGSHQPQHF

j_call: TRBJ1-1
v_call: TRBV28
clone_size: NA
d_call: NA
cdr3_nt: TGTGCCAGCAGGCGGGACCCAGCAAAACCTGAAGCTTTCTTT
cdr3_aa: CASRRDPAKPEAFF

j_call: TRBJ1-1
v_call: TRBV25-1
clone_size: NA
d_call: TRBD1
cdr3_nt: TGTGCCAGCAGTGAAAACAGGGGGTATAACACTGAAGCTTTCTTT
cdr3_aa: CASSENRGYNTEAFF

j_call: TRBJ1-1
v_call: TRBV2
clone_size: once
d_call: NA
cdr3_nt: TGTGCCAGCAGTGAAGCTGGAGGGATGGGCTGGGCTGAAGCTTTCTTT
cdr3_aa: CASSEAGGMGWAEAFF

j_call: TRBJ2-5
v_call: TRBV28
clone_size: NA
d_call: NA
cdr3_nt: TGTGCCAGCAGCCCTAAGGGGGAGAGCATTGGAGAGACCCAGTACTTC
cdr3_aa: CASSPKGESIGETQYF

j_call: TRBJ2-4
v_call: TRBV6-1
clone_size: NA
d_call: NA
cdr3_nt: TGTGCCAGCACGTTGGGGTTTTCTGTTCAGTACTTC
cdr3_aa: CASTLGFSVQYF

j_call: TRBJ2-3
v_call: TRBV19
clone_size: NA
d_call: NA
cdr3_nt: TGTGCCAGTAGTATCCTCCCGGGGGAAGATACGCAGTATTTT
cdr3_aa: CASSILPGEDTQYF

j_call: TRBJ2-3
v_call: TRBV5-1
clone_size: NA
d_call: TRBD2
cdr3_nt: TGCGCCAGCAGCTTGTTAGGACTAGCGGGGAGCACAGATACGCAGTATTTT
cdr3_aa: CASSLLGLAGSTDTQYF

j_call: TRBJ2-7
v_call: TRBV5-6
clone_size: NA
d_call: NA
cdr3_nt: TGTGCCAGCAGCCGGGGTGGGGCATCCTACGAGCAGTACTTC
cdr3_aa: CASSRGGASYEQYF

j_call: TRBJ1-6
v_call: TRBV6-6
clone_size: once
d_call: NA
cdr3_nt: TGTGCCAGCACTTGGGGCAGGGCTGATAATTCACCCCTCCACTTT
cdr3_aa: CASTWGRADNSPLHF

j_call: TRBJ2-7
v_call: TRBV27
clone_size: once
d_call: TRBD2
cdr3_nt: TGTGCCAGCAGGCGAGCGGGGTCCTACGAGCAGTACTTC
cdr3_aa: CASRRAGSYEQYF

j_call: TRBJ1-4
v_call: TRBV2
clone_size: NA
d_call: NA
cdr3_nt: TGTGCCAGCAGAGATAGGAGGGGGGAAAAACTGTTTTTT
cdr3_aa: CASRDRRGEKLFF

j_call: TRBJ2-1
v_call: TRBV5-1
clone_size: NA
d_call: NA
cdr3_nt: TGCGCCAGCAGCTTGGTTTCCCCAGGGCTGAATGAGCAGTTCTTC
cdr3_aa: CASSLVSPGLNEQFF

j_call: TRBJ2-1
v_call: TRBV4-1
clone_size: NA
d_call: TRBD2
cdr3_nt: TGCGCCAGCAGCCAAGCGAGCGGGAGGGCCCTCTACAATGAGCAGTTCTTC
cdr3_aa: CASSQASGRALYNEQFF

j_call: TRBJ2-5
v_call: TRBV9
clone_size: NA
d_call: NA
cdr3_nt: TGTGCCAGCAGCGTAGTGCAGGGATTTACGGAGACCCAGTACTTC
cdr3_aa: CASSVVQGFTETQYF

j_call: TRBJ2-7
v_call: TRBV28
clone_size: few
d_call: NA
cdr3_nt: TGTGCCAGCAGTCAGGGGGGGGCGGCGGGCTCCTACGAGCAGTACTTC
cdr3_aa: CASSQGGAAGSYEQYF

j_call: TRBJ2-7
v_call: TRBV6-1
clone_size: NA
d_call: NA
cdr3_nt: TGTGCCAGCAGTGAAGGTCTGAATTCCTACGAGCAGTACTTC
cdr3_aa: CASSEGLNSYEQYF

j_call: TRBJ1-3
v_call: TRBV28
clone_size: NA
d_call: NA
cdr3_nt: TGTGCCAGCAGTTCGCCAGGGGTTAACTCTGGAAACACCATATATTTT
cdr3_aa: CASSSPGVNSGNTIYF

j_call: TRBJ2-1
v_call: TRBV2
clone_size: NA
d_call: NA
cdr3_nt: TGTGCCAGCACCCAACAGGCTAGGGAGCAGTTCTTC
cdr3_aa: CASTQQAREQFF

j_call: TRBJ2-2
v_call: TRBV4-3
clone_size: NA
d_call: TRBD1
cdr3_nt: TGCGCCAGCAGCCTCCGGGACAGGGATCTCGGGGAGCTGTTTTTT
cdr3_aa: CASSLRDRDLGELFF

j_call: TRBJ1-2
v_call: TRBV21-1
clone_size: NA
d_call: NA
cdr3_nt: TGTGCCAGCAGCAAAGTTGGGATTTATGGCTACACCTTC
cdr3_aa: CASSKVGIYGYTF

j_call: TRBJ2-1
v_call: TRBV30
clone_size: few
d_call: NA
cdr3_nt: TGTGCCTGGAGTGTAACACGCGATGAGCAGTTCTTC
cdr3_aa: CAWSVTRDEQFF

j_call: TRBJ2-3
v_call: TRBV5-1
clone_size: NA
d_call: NA
cdr3_nt: TGCGCCAGCAGCTTGGGAGGCGGTCCTAGCACAGATACGCAGTATTTT
cdr3_aa: CASSLGGGPSTDTQYF

j_call: TRBJ2-3
v_call: TRBV15
clone_size: NA
d_call: NA
cdr3_nt: TGTGCCACCAGCAGTGCCCAGGATACGCAGTATTTT
cdr3_aa: CATSSAQDTQYF

j_call: TRBJ1-1
v_call: TRBV6-1
clone_size: NA
d_call: TRBD1
cdr3_nt: TGTGCCAGCAGTTCCTCAGGGGGCACTGAAGCTTTCTTT
cdr3_aa: CASSSSGGTEAFF

j_call: TRBJ2-1
v_call: TRBV19
clone_size: NA
d_call: TRBD1
cdr3_nt: TGTGCCAGTAGTATTTGGCAGGGGGCGGATGAGCAGTTCTTC
cdr3_aa: CASSIWQGADEQFF

j_call: TRBJ2-1
v_call: TRBV7-2
clone_size: NA
d_call: NA
cdr3_nt: TGTGCCAGCAGCTTAGTTACCGGGCAGGGGATCTACAATGAGCAGTTCTTC
cdr3_aa: CASSLVTGQGIYNEQFF

j_call: TRBJ2-3
v_call: TRBV5-1
clone_size: NA
d_call: NA
cdr3_nt: TGCGCCAGCAGCTACCGGGACAGCACAGATACGCAGTATTTT
cdr3_aa: CASSYRDSTDTQYF

j_call: TRBJ1-5
v_call: TRBV12-5
clone_size: NA
d_call: NA
cdr3_nt: TGTGCTAGTGGCTCCGAACCAGGGTCAGGGTACAATCAGCCCCAGCATTTT
cdr3_aa: CASGSEPGSGYNQPQHF

j_call: TRBJ1-4
v_call: TRBV9
clone_size: NA
d_call: NA
cdr3_nt: TGTGCCAGCAGCCCTCGACAGGATCGTTATGAAAAACTGTTTTTT
cdr3_aa: CASSPRQDRYEKLFF

j_call: TRBJ1-5
v_call: TRBV27
clone_size: few
d_call: NA
cdr3_nt: TGTGCCAGCAGCGATACCCCTAGCAATCAGCCCCAGCATTTT
cdr3_aa: CASSDTPSNQPQHF

j_call: TRBJ1-1
v_call: TRBV9
clone_size: NA
d_call: TRBD1
cdr3_nt: TGTGCCAGCAGCGTCGGGACAGGCTACACTGAAGCTTTCTTT
cdr3_aa: CASSVGTGYTEAFF

j_call: TRBJ2-5
v_call: TRBV9
clone_size: NA
d_call: NA
cdr3_nt: TGTGCCAGCAGCGCCCCGCAGGGGTGGGAAGAGACCCAGTACTTC
cdr3_aa: CASSAPQGWEETQYF

j_call: TRBJ2-7
v_call: TRBV5-8
clone_size: few
d_call: NA
cdr3_nt: TGTGCCAGCAGCGGAAAGGGGGGGGATAGGTCCTACGAGCAGTACTTC
cdr3_aa: CASSGKGGDRSYEQYF

j_call: TRBJ2-3
v_call: TRBV4-2
clone_size: few
d_call: TRBD2
cdr3_nt: TGTGCCAGCAGCCAAAGGTTTGTGGGTCTAGCGGATGGGCCAGATACGCAGTATTTT
cdr3_aa: CASSQRFVGLADGPDTQYF

j_call: TRBJ2-1
v_call: TRBV5-4
clone_size: NA
d_call: NA
cdr3_nt: TGTGCCAGCAGCGATGACCCTGACGCCTACAATGAGCAGTTCTTC
cdr3_aa: CASSDDPDAYNEQFF

j_call: TRBJ2-5
v_call: TRBV30
clone_size: NA
d_call: NA
cdr3_nt: TGTGCCTGGAGCCTTTTGGACAGAAACCAAGAGACCCAGTACTTC
cdr3_aa: CAWSLLDRNQETQYF

j_call: TRBJ1-2
v_call: TRBV5-1
clone_size: NA
d_call: TRBD1
cdr3_nt: TGCGCCAGCAGCTTAGAGCCGGGACAGGGCTACACCTTC
cdr3_aa: CASSLEPGQGYTF

j_call: TRBJ1-2
v_call: TRBV7-9
clone_size: few
d_call: NA
cdr3_nt: TGTGCCAGCAGTGATGAGGGGTCGGGAGACTATGGCTACACCTTC
cdr3_aa: CASSDEGSGDYGYTF

j_call: TRBJ2-1
v_call: TRBV5-1
clone_size: once
d_call: TRBD2
cdr3_nt: TGCGCCAGCAGCTTGACTAGCGGGAGTTCTGAGCAGTTCTTC
cdr3_aa: CASSLTSGSSEQFF

j_call: TRBJ2-2
v_call: TRBV7-2
clone_size: NA
d_call: NA
cdr3_nt: TGTGCCAGCAGCTTTGCAGGGAACACCGGGGAGCTGTTTTTT
cdr3_aa: CASSFAGNTGELFF

j_call: TRBJ2-7
v_call: TRBV28
clone_size: NA
d_call: NA
cdr3_nt: TGTGCCAGCAGTTTAGGAGGGGCTTTCTCCTACGAGCAGTACTTC
cdr3_aa: CASSLGGAFSYEQYF